This T cell receptor (beta chain) originates from a study of T-cell memory formation after mild COVID-19. The V gene's germline CDR1 is MGHRA and CDR2 YSYEKL. The CDR3 is 14 residues long. V shed 3 bases and J shed 3 bases, with 12 bases lying between them. Points from the study as a whole: Pre-infection memory carried some responding clones, suggesting that cross-reactive memory joined. The study found balanced CD4/CD8 in clones contracting day 15 to 85 and a CD4+ lean in later expanders.

After 5'RACE with constant-segment primers, TCR alpha and TCR beta cDNA libraries carrying sample barcodes and UMIs were obtained. Via MiXCR, TCRdb re-called the 5' RACE reads, giving one row per CDR3 protein. The sample carries 450,000 or so distinct CDR3 sequences, 25% recorded once. With respect to this clonotype: Its antigen is unidentified.

The clonotype originates from an adult woman who had mild COVID-19 (a few samples of this study predate the infection). Cell type and time point are not known. The chain couples TRBV4-1 to TRBJ2-7; D is undetermined. Source material: PBMCs or a T cell subset sorted from them (not recorded which). CDR3 sequence (DNA): TGCGCCAGCAGCCACTATACCTGGGACTACGAGCAGTACTTC. Its translation is CASSHYTWDYEQYF.